Below are 6 T cell receptor beta chains sequenced from a single sample in a study of blood T cells in healthy people across ages. A second roughly 7 to 11 cycle PCR used barcoded and J-beta primers. Via MiXCR, TCRdb re-called the 5' RACE reads, giving one row per CDR3 protein. The table includes 1.5 million to 1.8 million distinct CDR3 sequences, 40% to 45% detected once. What was sequenced was blood. The receptors here all came from a woman under 30 in good health.

This sequence joins TRBV27 and TRBJ2-3, with 8 positions matching TRBD2. The CDR3 extends over 15 amino acids. Germline CDR1 MNHEY, CDR2 SMNVEV (reference sequence). V lost 4 bases to trimming and J lost 7 bases; unmatched junction nucleotides: 10. CDR3 in amino acids: CASSSIAGRPYTQYF. DNA of the CDR3: TGTGCCAGCAGTTCGATAGCGGGGCGACCATATACGCAGTATTTT.

The chain couples TRBV27 to TRBJ2-5; D ambiguous. V was clipped by 6 bases and J by 1 base, with 15 bases between them. Germline values: CDR1 MNHEY, CDR2 SMNVEV (reference sequence). The CDR3 runs 15 residues. CDR3 sequence (DNA): TGTGCCAGCAGGTCCTTTACACTAACCCAAGAGACCCAGTACTTC. It specifies CASRSFTLTQETQYF.

The rearrangement joins TRBV20-1 to TRBJ1-6, with D hard to call. The CDR3 consists of 13 residues. Looked up from germline, CDR1 is DFQATT and CDR2 is SNEGSKA (reference sequence). Trimming cost V 5 bases and J 13 bases, with 18 bases left between them. The CDR3 DNA is TGCAGTGCTGTGGACGGGCGAGGCGGGCCCCTCCACTTT. Translation gives CSAVDGRGGPLHF.

This chain joins TRBV9 and TRBJ2-1; 7 nucleotides agree with TRBD2. Germline CDR1 SGDLS, CDR2 YYNGEE. The CDR3 loop spans 15 amino acids. J was trimmed by 2 bases and V by 4 bases; bases with no gene match: 6. The CDR3 region is CASSRIRGAYNEQFF. The CDR3 region has the DNA TGTGCCAGCAGCCGCATTCGGGGGGCCTACAATGAGCAGTTCTTC.

V and J are TRBV11-2 and TRBJ2-5; D call uncertain. This CDR3 comprises 16 residues. V was clipped by 4 bases and J by 1 base, with 16 bases between them. Germline V gene data show CDR1 as SGHAT and CDR2 as FQNNGV. CDR3 nucleotide sequence: TGTGCCAGCAGCTCATTCCTCGGGCAATTCCAAGAGACCCAGTACTTC. It codes for CASSSFLGQFQETQYF. Full variable domain (outside the CDR3, taken from reference TRBV11-2 and TRBJ2-5): EAGVAQSPRYKIIEKRQSVAFWCNPISGHATLYWYQQILGQGPKLLIQFQNNGVVDDSQLPKDRFSAERLKGVDSTLKIQPAKLEDSAVYLCASSSFLGQFQETQYFGPGTRLLVL.

This clonotype was counted between two and nine times. J is TRBJ2-3 and V is TRBV28; D perhaps matches TRBD1 (5 bases). The CDR3 runs 15 residues. V lost 3 bases, J lost 0 bases, and 10 bases lay in between. The germline CDR1 and CDR2 sequences are MDHEN and SYDVKM. In DNA, the CDR3 is TGTGCCAGCAGTTTCTGGAGACAGAGCACAGATACGCAGTATTTT. This encodes CASSFWRQSTDTQYF.